A selection of T cell receptor beta chains follows, all from one sample in a study of T cell responses to AZD1222 COVID-19 vaccine. Sequencing was performed with immunoSEQ multiplex PCR; in TCRdb, only in-frame clones are kept and a portion is missing. The data show about 84,000 clones, with over 75% seen just once and less than 11% held by the top ten. The source material was peripheral blood, sampled 28 days after the second AZD1222 dose. These receptors were obtained from an adult who received the AZD1222 COVID-19 vaccine. Both conserved end residues are part of each CDR3.

>TRBV30|13|TRBJ2-2
CAWSVGRAGELFF
>TRBV11-2|14|TRBJ2-7
CASSSATIVEEQYF
>TRBV9|18|TRBJ2-3
CASSPRAGGSGGTDTQYF
>TRBV9|15|TRBJ2-7
CASSVGLTGEYEQYF
>TRBV11-2|15|TRBJ2-5
CASSFGTGAGETQYF
>TRBV6-1|15|TRBJ1-2
CASSDRDRGFYGYTF
>TRBV28|14|TRBJ1-2
CASSNRGPPYGYTF
>TRBV12-3/TRBV12-4|13|TRBJ2-3
CASSFPNTDTQYF
>TRBV6-5|14|TRBJ2-1
CASSRQDFYNEQFF
>TRBV6-1|15|TRBJ2-1
CASSELTGSYNEQFF
>TRBV11-3|16|TRBJ2-6
CASSLGSWAGANVLTF
>TRBV21-1|15|TRBJ2-7
CASSIGGPPIYEQYF
>TRBV4-2|18|TRBJ2-4
CASSQDQGSGVSKNIQYF
>TRBV18|13|TRBJ1-1
CASSAGTNTEAFF
>TRBV3-1/TRBV3-2|16|TRBJ2-1
CASSHKAGGRFDEQFF
>TRBV19|15|TRBJ1-5
CASSPTGGSNQPQHF
>TRBV24-1|13|TRBJ2-1
CATRGQGGNEQFF
>TRBV20-1|14|TRBJ2-5
CSASRLAGQETQYF
>TRBV30|12|TRBJ2-5
CAWTAGGETQYF
>TRBV7-9|13|TRBJ1-1
CASSLSGTAYAFF
>TRBV5-4|12|TRBJ1-1
CASSPKASKAFF
>TRBV19|15|TRBJ2-2
CASSPGQETTGELFF
>TRBV29-1|11|TRBJ1-1
CSGRAPAEAFF
>TRBV21-1|14|TRBJ2-7
CASSANRSPHEQYF
>TRBV10-1|15|TRBJ2-5
CARVIWSGPQETQYF
>TRBV28|15|TRBJ2-7
CASSSLSGGVYEQYF
>TRBV3-1/TRBV3-2|14|TRBJ1-2
CASSLLGPNYGYTF
>TRBV6-5|15|TRBJ1-2
CASRGMTGGKYGYTF